These 29 T cell receptor beta chains were sequenced from one sample in a study of graft-versus-host responses after intestinal transplantation. Their antigens remain unidentified. Sequencing was performed with immunoSEQ multiplex PCR; in TCRdb, only in-frame clones are kept and a portion is missing. Of around 97,000 clones listed, around 92% are singletons. The material was unstimulated CD4+ T cells sorted from spleen or lymph node cells, obtained before transplant. The receptors shown here come from a human donor who was the organ donor for an intestinal transplant.

V usage is TRBV7-2 and J usage is TRBJ1-5; 7 bases align to TRBD1. The CDR3 is made up of 15 amino acids. Germline-derived CDR1 and CDR2 are SGHTA and FQGNSA. The junction had 2 bases not matched to a gene; V was cut back by 1 base and J by 2 bases. The CDR3 spells CASSLVRGGNQPQHF. The CDR3 coding sequence is TGTGCCAGCAGCTTAGTCAGGGGGGGCAATCAGCCCCAGCATTTT. The whole variable domain, remainder taken from reference TRBV7-2 and TRBJ1-5, is GAGVSQSPSNKVTEKGKDVELRCDPISGHTALYWYRQSLGQGLEFLIYFQGNSAPDKSGLPSDRFSAERTGGSVSTLTIQRTQQEDSAVYLCASSLVRGGNQPQHFGDGTRLSIL.

This clone was recorded a few times. V is TRBV28 and J is TRBJ1-1; 8 bases map to TRBD1. Losses at the gene ends were 10 bases for V and 4 bases for J; bases not matched to a gene: 8. The CDR3 has 13 residues. Germline loops: CDR1 MDHEN, CDR2 SYDVKM. The chain's CDR3 is CATNRGDITEAFF. DNA for the CDR3: TGTGCCACCAACAGGGGGGATATCACTGAAGCTTTCTTT.

This rearrangement joins TRBV11-3 to TRBJ2-1, with 14 bases aligning to TRBD2. The CDR3 loop spans 15 amino acids. V shed 5 bases and J 6 bases; nucleotides not matched to a gene: 3. Looked up from germline, CDR1 is SGHNT and CDR2 is YENEEA. The CDR3 DNA reads as TGTGCCAGCAGCCCCGGGACTAGCGGGGGCAATGAGCAGTTCTTC. Encoded protein: CASSPGTSGGNEQFF.

Written as DNA, the CDR3 is TGTGCCAGCAGTTACTCCAGGGCCGGAGATGGCTACACCTTC. It specifies CASSYSRAGDGYTF. The chain employs TRBV6-5 and TRBJ1-2, with D tentatively TRBD1 (5 bases). Germline loops: CDR1 MNHEY, CDR2 SVGAGI. Trimming took 0 bases from V and 6 from J, leaving 11 bases between them. This CDR3 is built from 14 residues.

The chain employs TRBV12-5 and TRBJ1-4, with D perhaps TRBD1 (6 bases). The CDR3 contains 14 residues. V lost 6 bases, J lost 6 bases, and 14 bases lay in between. The germline V gene has CDR1 LGHNT and CDR2 FRNRAP. CDR3 nucleotides: TGTGCTAGTGGCCTCAGGGGAGGGGATGAAAAACTGTTTTTT. Translating it yields CASGLRGGDEKLFF.

The V call is TRBV28, the J call TRBJ1-5; possibly TRBD1 for D (5 bases). Germline V gives CDR1 MDHEN, CDR2 SYDVKM. The CDR3 runs 18 residues. V was shortened by 3 bases and J by 0 bases, with 18 bases between the two germline ends. CDR3 residues: CASSLIENRGNSNQPQHF. The CDR3 DNA sequence: TGTGCCAGCAGTTTGATAGAGAATAGGGGCAATAGCAATCAGCCCCAGCATTTT.

The chain carries TRBV18 and TRBJ2-7, with 7 bases matching TRBD1. V was pared by 2 bases and J by 5 bases, with 9 bases of the junction left unmatched. This CDR3 comprises 15 residues. The germline V gene has CDR1 KGHSH and CDR2 LQKENI. The CDR3 loop reads CASSPETGFLDEQYF. The CDR3 DNA reads as TGTGCCAGCTCACCAGAGACAGGGTTTTTGGACGAGCAGTACTTC.

CDR3 sequence (DNA): TGTGCCAGCAGCTTAGTACTAGCGGGGTGGGTTGAGCAGTTCTTC. It codes for CASSLVLAGWVEQFF. The chain joins TRBV7-9 to TRBJ2-1; 10 nucleotides agree with TRBD2. The ends lost 1 base at V and 9 bases at J; junction bases unmatched: 6. The CDR3 loop spans 15 amino acids. From germline, CDR1 is SEHNR and CDR2 FQNEAQ (reference sequence).

V and J are TRBV11-2 and TRBJ2-1; 14 nucleotides line up with TRBD2. J was trimmed by 8 bases and V by 5 bases; bases with no gene match: 11. The CDR3 contains 17 residues. Per germline, CDR1 SGHAT and CDR2 FQNNGV. In DNA form, the CDR3 reads TGTGCCAGCAGCACAAGGACTAGCGGGGGGCGTAGCGATGAGCAGTTCTTC. This gives the protein CASSTRTSGGRSDEQFF.

V and J are TRBV4-1 and TRBJ1-6, with 8 nucleotides matching TRBD1. The trim removed 4 bases at V and 6 bases at J, leaving 2 bases unmatched. The CDR3 extends over 14 amino acids. The germline V gene encodes CDR1 MGHRA and CDR2 YSYEKL. CDR3 in amino acids: CASSRDRGNSPLHF. As DNA, the CDR3 is TGCGCCAGCAGCCGCGACAGGGGTAATTCACCCCTCCACTTT.

The CDR3 loop is CASRGGVQPQHF. For the CDR3, the DNA is TGTGCCAGCAGGGGGGGGGTTCAGCCCCAGCATTTT. The rearrangement joins TRBV28 to TRBJ1-5; maybe TRBD1 (5 bases). Looked up from germline, CDR1 is MDHEN and CDR2 is SYDVKM. The CDR3 extends over 12 amino acids. Trimming took off 6 bases at V and 6 bases at J, with 9 bases between the two ends.

V and J are TRBV9 and TRBJ1-2, with 11 bases matching TRBD1. Trimming took 3 bases from V and 8 from J; bases not matched to a gene: 6. The CDR3 sequence is 14 residues long. Looked up from germline, CDR1 is SGDLS and CDR2 is YYNGEE. The CDR3 region is CASSAGQGASGYTF. The CDR3 DNA reads as TGTGCCAGCAGCGCCGGACAGGGGGCTTCGGGCTACACCTTC.

The chain employs TRBV20-1 and TRBJ1-2, with D hard to call. V lost 5 bases, J lost 7 bases, and 11 bases lay in between. CDR3 length equals 11 residues. Per the germline V gene, CDR1 is DFQATT and CDR2 is SNEGSKA (reference sequence). The CDR3, as DNA: TGCAGTGCTGTGGAGTTGGGTGGCTACACCTTC. Its protein product is CSAVELGGYTF.

The genes are TRBV7-8 and TRBJ1-6, with D uncertain. Germline V gene lookup returns CDR1 SGHVS and CDR2 FQNEAQ. The CDR3 covers 13 residues. The V gene lost 5 bases and the J gene lost 10 bases, with 12 bases spanning the gap. In DNA form, the CDR3 reads TGTGCCAGCAGCCTCACGAGTCCATCACCCCTCCACTTT. Residues: CASSLTSPSPLHF.

This clone has just one count. The V gene is TRBV9, the J gene TRBJ2-6; weak D call: TRBD2 (6 bases). The germline V gene has CDR1 SGDLS and CDR2 YYNGEE. The V gene lost 0 bases and the J gene lost 0 bases, with 10 bases spanning the gap. CDR3 size: 17 residues. The CDR3: CASSVVGGNSGANVLTF. The CDR3 DNA is TGTGCCAGCAGCGTAGTAGGCGGGAACTCTGGGGCCAACGTCCTGACTTTC. Variable domain in full (rest from reference TRBV9 and TRBJ2-6): DSGVTQTPKHLITATGQRVTLRCSPRSGDLSVYWYQQSLDQGLQFLIQYYNGEERAKGNILERFSAQQFPDLHSELNLSSLELGDSALYFCASSVVGGNSGANVLTFGAGSRLTVL.

V usage is TRBV18 and J usage is TRBJ1-4; D uncertain. CDR3 size: 13 residues. In germline, CDR1 is KGHSH, CDR2 LQKENI. V was shortened by 6 bases and J by 4 bases, with 9 bases between the two germline ends. The CDR3 here is CASSGGGNEKLFF. The CDR3 nucleotides read TGTGCCAGCTCCGGTGGTGGTAATGAAAAACTGTTTTTT.

This clone has only a few counts. The J gene is TRBJ1-3, the V gene TRBV18, with D unresolved. V was cut by 3 bases and J by 0 bases, with 9 bases left in between. This CDR3 comprises 15 residues. Germline CDR1 reads KGHSH; CDR2 reads LQKENI. CDR3 nucleotide sequence: TGTGCCAGCTCACCGGGTGGGAGCTCTGGAAACACCATATATTTT. Translated: CASSPGGSSGNTIYF.

The chain employs TRBV6-1 and TRBJ2-7; TRBD1 is a possible D gene (6 bases). V lost 7 bases and J 5 bases, leaving 9 bases between the germline ends. CDR3 length: 11 residues. Germline V gives CDR1 MNHNS, CDR2 SASEGT. The CDR3 nucleotides are TGTGCCAGCACAGGGGACCACGAGCAGTACTTC. Its translation is CASTGDHEQYF.

The chain couples TRBV9 to TRBJ1-2; D ambiguous. The CDR3 consists of 16 residues. Germline values: CDR1 SGDLS, CDR2 YYNGEE. Trimming cost V 2 bases and J 4 bases, with 18 bases left between them. CDR3 region: CASSVLSSVDPYGYTF. In DNA, the CDR3 is TGTGCCAGCAGCGTCCTGAGCAGCGTCGATCCCTATGGCTACACCTTC.

The V gene is TRBV19, the J gene TRBJ2-5; D perhaps matches TRBD1 (5 bases). CDR1 LNHDA and CDR2 SQIVND come from the germline V gene (reference sequence). This CDR3 is built from 12 residues. The germline V and J ends were trimmed by 9 bases and 5 bases, with 13 bases remaining between them. CDR3 sequence: CASGGHLETQYF. The CDR3 coding sequence is TGTGCCAGCGGTGGACACCTGGAGACCCAGTACTTC. The full variable domain, in which reference TRBV19 and TRBJ2-5 provide the parts outside the CDR3, is DGGITQSPKYLFRKEGQNVTLSCEQNLNHDAMYWYRQDPGQGLRLIYYSQIVNDFQKGDIAEGYSVSREKKESFPLTVTSAQKNPTAFYLCASGGHLETQYFGPGTRLLVL.

The rearrangement joins TRBV6-5 to TRBJ2-1; TRBD1 might be the D (6 bases). The CDR3 contains 13 residues. V shed 5 bases and J shed 6 bases, with 11 bases lying between them. The germline V gene encodes CDR1 MNHEY and CDR2 SVGAGI. The CDR3 coding sequence is TGTGCCAGCAGTGCCGGGACAACCAATGAGCAGTTCTTC. Translating it yields CASSAGTTNEQFF.

The rearrangement joins TRBV7-8 to TRBJ2-1, with D possibly matching TRBD2 (6 bases). CDR3 length: 14 residues. Trimming removed 5 bases from V and 7 bases from J, with 15 bases in between. In germline, CDR1 is SGHVS, CDR2 FQNEAQ. CDR3: CASSEVVTSNEQFF. CDR3 coding DNA: TGTGCCAGCAGCGAAGTAGTGACTAGTAATGAGCAGTTCTTC.

The chain employs TRBV4-2 and TRBJ2-3; D call uncertain. Trimming pared 1 base from V and 3 bases from J, leaving 14 bases between. The CDR3 is 16 residues long. Germline V gene data show CDR1 as LGHNA and CDR2 as YNFKEQ. The CDR3 reads CASSQAPARRTDTQYF. CDR3 sequence (DNA): TGTGCCAGCAGCCAAGCCCCAGCGCGTAGGACAGATACGCAGTATTTT.

The rearrangement joins TRBV29-1 to TRBJ1-4, with 7 bases identical to TRBD1. The CDR3 length is 13 residues. V was pared by 4 bases and J by 7 bases, with 6 bases of the junction left unmatched. Germline V gene data show CDR1 as SQVTM and CDR2 as ANQGSEA. The CDR3 region is CSVAETGLEKLFF. The CDR3 DNA reads as TGCAGCGTTGCGGAGACAGGGCTTGAAAAACTGTTTTTT.

The chain combines TRBV7-9 with TRBJ2-2; TRBD2 is a possible D gene (6 bases). Germline values: CDR1 SEHNR, CDR2 FQNEAQ (reference sequence). The CDR3 loop spans 16 amino acids. Trimming took off 6 bases at V and 1 base at J, with 15 bases between the two ends. The CDR3 DNA sequence: TGTGCCAGCAGTGCCTGGGGAGGCCTGAACACCGGGGAGCTGTTTTTT. Translated, it gives CASSAWGGLNTGELFF.

A word on this clone: A read error may account for a junction end that differs from germline. The chain couples TRBV18 to TRBJ2-3, with D possibly being TRBD1 (5 bases). Germline V gene data show CDR1 as KGHSH and CDR2 as LQKENI. This CDR3 has 15 amino acids. CDR3 sequence (DNA): TGTGCCAGCTCACCGGATAGGGGTAGCACAGGTACGCAGTATTTT. This gives the protein CASSPDRGSTGTQYF.

The V gene is TRBV11-2, the J gene TRBJ2-2; weak D call: TRBD2 (6 bases). V lost 2 bases and J lost 6, with 19 bases in between. The CDR3 is 17 residues long. CDR1 and CDR2 from the germline V gene are SGHAT and FQNNGV. CDR3 DNA sequence: TGTGCCAGCAGCTTACCGTCCGCTAGCGAGAGGGCCGGGGAGCTGTTTTTT. This codes for CASSLPSASERAGELFF.

The rearrangement uses TRBV7-2 and TRBJ2-7; maybe TRBD1 (5 bases). Deletions cut 3 bases from V and 2 bases from J, with 11 bases between. Per germline, CDR1 SGHTA and CDR2 FQGNSA. CDR3 length equals 14 residues. Here the CDR3 reads CASSLGSRAYEQYF. The CDR3, as DNA: TGTGCCAGCAGCTTGGGGTCCAGGGCCTACGAGCAGTACTTC.

The gene calls are TRBV10-3 and TRBJ2-3; 12 bases fit TRBD2. There are 15 residues in the CDR3. V was clipped by 5 bases and J by 4 bases; unmatched bases: 4. The germline V gene has CDR1 ENHRY and CDR2 SYGVKD. This chain's CDR3 is CAISQLAGGADTQYF. The DNA of the CDR3 is TGTGCCATCAGTCAACTAGCGGGGGGTGCAGATACGCAGTATTTT.